The 27 T cell receptor beta chains below all came from one sample that was sequenced in a study of shared clonotypes between healthy human individuals. Sequencing was performed with immunoSEQ multiplex PCR; in TCRdb, only in-frame clones are kept and a portion is missing. The sample yields approximately 320,000 clones, around two thirds seen once. The sample taken for sequencing was memory CD4+ T cells sorted from blood. Documented subset: CD45RA-negative fraction. The receptor set was obtained from a man aged 25 to 45 in good health.

The rearrangement uses TRBV12-5 and TRBJ2-3; tentatively, D is TRBD1 or TRBD2 (6 bases each). CDR3 length equals 13 residues. CDR1 LGHNT and CDR2 FRNRAP come from the germline V gene. The V gene lost 0 bases and the J gene lost 11 bases, with 12 bases spanning the gap. CDR3 nucleotide sequence: TGTGCTAGTGGTTTGGTCGGGGGCGGTTGGCAGTATTTT. The encoded protein is CASGLVGGGWQYF.

This clone was found once. The chain carries TRBV9 and TRBJ2-3; D is perhaps TRBD2 (5 bases). CDR3 length: 18 amino acids. V shed 0 bases and J shed 2 bases, with 19 bases lying between them. Germline CDR1 reads SGDLS; CDR2 reads YYNGEE. CDR3 in DNA: TGTGCCAGCAGCGTAGTTGGAGGAGCGGAACTCTCCACAGATACGCAGTATTTT. As protein: CASSVVGGAELSTDTQYF.

The chain recombines TRBV28 with TRBJ1-5, with 10 nucleotides matching TRBD1. J lost 6 bases, V lost 5 bases, and 7 bases had no gene match. The CDR3 consists of 15 residues. Germline CDR1 MDHEN, CDR2 SYDVKM. The CDR3 coding sequence is TGTGCCAGCAGTCCAGGGACAGGGGCTGTTCAGCCCCAGCATTTT. Its protein is CASSPGTGAVQPQHF.

The rearrangement uses TRBV5-4 and TRBJ2-7; 9 bases match TRBD2. Germline trimming cut 2 bases from V and 4 bases from J; bases unmatched to any gene: 4. This CDR3 comprises 14 residues. Germline CDR1 reads SGHNT; CDR2 reads YYREEE (reference sequence). The CDR3 region is CASSFDSGSYEQYF. CDR3 sequence (DNA): TGTGCCAGCAGCTTCGATAGCGGGAGTTACGAGCAGTACTTC.

CDR3 DNA sequence: TGCGCCAGCAGCTTCAACGAGGTAGGCTACGAGCAGTACTTC. Translated: CASSFNEVGYEQYF. The V call is TRBV5-1, the J call TRBJ2-7; no definite D call. Germline V gives CDR1 SGHRS, CDR2 YFSETQ. V was clipped by 2 bases and J by 3 bases, with 12 bases between them. The CDR3 runs 14 residues.

The rearrangement links TRBV19 to TRBJ2-5, with a weak D call TRBD2 (6 bases). The CDR3 consists of 13 residues. Germline V CDR1 and CDR2: LNHDA, SQIVND (reference sequence). V gave up 4 bases and J gave up 2 bases, with 8 bases separating them. The CDR3: CASSNAGQETQYF. The CDR3, as DNA: TGTGCCAGTAGTAATGCGGGACAAGAGACCCAGTACTTC.

The J gene is TRBJ1-2, the V gene TRBV30; TRBD1 is a possible D gene (6 bases). The germline V gene encodes CDR1 GTSNPN and CDR2 SVGIG (reference sequence). The CDR3 is 13 residues long. Trimming shortened V by 2 bases and J by 4 bases, and 11 bases separated the two germline ends. In DNA form, the CDR3 reads TGTGCCTGGAGTACAGGGTTTAGCTATGGCTACACCTTC. Encoded protein: CAWSTGFSYGYTF. The full variable domain, completed using reference TRBV30 and TRBJ1-2, is SQTIHQWPATLVQPVGSPLSLECTVEGTSNPNLYWYRQAAGRGLQLLFYSVGIGQISSEVPQNLSASRPQDRQFILSSKKLLLSDSGFYLCAWSTGFSYGYTFGSGTRLTVV.

The CDR3 loop is CASSLRTGGAEKLFF. The CDR3 DNA is TGCGCCAGCAGCTTAAGGACAGGGGGCGCCGAAAAACTGTTTTTT. This rearrangement joins TRBV5-1 to TRBJ1-4, with TRBD1 identical over 11 bases. J was trimmed by 8 bases and V by 2 bases; bases with no gene match: 5. The length of the CDR3 is 15 residues. Germline V gene sequence: CDR1 SGHRS, CDR2 YFSETQ.

The V and J genes are TRBV5-4 and TRBJ2-1; TRBD2 agrees at 7 bases. V shed 4 bases, J shed 0 bases, and the junction held 7 bases outside the gene matches. This CDR3 has 16 residues. From germline, CDR1 is SGHNT and CDR2 YYREEE (reference sequence). The CDR3 bases are TGTGCCAGCAGCCCCCGACTAGCCCTCTCCTACAATGAGCAGTTCTTC. Its protein product is CASSPRLALSYNEQFF.

This chain links TRBV19 with TRBJ1-3; D not resolved. Trimming cost V 0 bases and J 9 bases, with 9 bases left between them. CDR3 length: 13 amino acids. Looked up from germline, CDR1 is LNHDA and CDR2 is SQIVND (reference sequence). CDR3 protein: CASSIEGAATIYF. CDR3 nucleotide sequence: TGTGCCAGTAGTATAGAGGGCGCGGCCACCATATATTTT. Full variable domain (outside the CDR3, taken from reference TRBV19 and TRBJ1-3): DGGITQSPKYLFRKEGQNVTLSCEQNLNHDAMYWYRQDPGQGLRLIYYSQIVNDFQKGDIAEGYSVSREKKESFPLTVTSAQKNPTAFYLCASSIEGAATIYFGEGSWLTVV.

This clone has a handful of counts. This chain joins TRBV7-8 and TRBJ1-1, with D possibly matching TRBD1 (5 bases). Trimming removed 5 bases at V and 11 bases at J, with 21 bases between. CDR1 and CDR2 (germline): SGHVS, FQNEAQ. The CDR3 contains 14 residues. The CDR3 sequence: CASSLNPGPGFAFF. CDR3 nucleotides: TGTGCCAGCAGCCTCAATCCGGGACCCGGATTCGCTTTCTTT.

The rearrangement links TRBV6-1 to TRBJ2-5; D is unclear. V was pared by 4 bases and J by 2 bases, with 8 bases between. Germline V gene sequence: CDR1 MNHNS, CDR2 SASEGT. This CDR3 has 13 residues. The CDR3 sequence: CASSGGIQETQYF. The CDR3 DNA follows: TGTGCCAGCAGTGGGGGAATACAAGAGACCCAGTACTTC.

In DNA, the CDR3 is TGTGCCAGCAGCCTGACAGGGACCACTGAAGCTTTCTTT. It encodes CASSLTGTTEAFF. The chain couples TRBV6-1 to TRBJ1-1, with 7 bases lining up with TRBD1. V gave up 6 bases and J gave up 4 bases; unmatched junction bases: 5. This CDR3 contains 13 residues. Per the germline V gene, CDR1 is MNHNS and CDR2 is SASEGT.

The rearrangement joins TRBV28 to TRBJ1-4, with D maybe TRBD1 (5 bases). Trimming removed 5 bases at V and 6 bases at J, with 10 bases between. CDR1 is MDHEN and CDR2 is SYDVKM in the germline V gene. This CDR3 comprises 13 residues. The CDR3, as DNA: TGTGCCAGCAGTCCGGGGGGGGATGAAAAACTGTTTTTT. As protein: CASSPGGDEKLFF.

The sample holds a few counts of this clone. The chain joins TRBV28 to TRBJ1-5; possibly TRBD1 for D (6 bases). V was trimmed by 6 bases and J by 0 bases, leaving 12 bases between them. Looked up from germline, CDR1 is MDHEN and CDR2 is SYDVKM. This CDR3 has 15 residues. CDR3 DNA sequence: TGTGCCAGCAGCCCAACAGGGCCTAGCAATCAGCCCCAGCATTTT. Protein product: CASSPTGPSNQPQHF. The full variable domain, its missing parts supplied by reference TRBV28 and TRBJ1-5, is DVKVTQSSRYLVKRTGEKVFLECVQDMDHENMFWYRQDPGLGLRLIYFSYDVKMKEKGDIPEGYSVSREKKERFSLILESASTNQTSMYLCASSPTGPSNQPQHFGDGTRLSIL.

V gene TRBV30 combines with J gene TRBJ2-1; 7 bases align to TRBD2. Germline loops: CDR1 GTSNPN, CDR2 SVGIG (reference sequence). Trimming removed 8 bases from V and 6 bases from J; junction bases left unmatched: 13. This CDR3 contains 14 residues. The CDR3: CAGVTGTKPNEQFF. CDR3 nucleotides: TGTGCCGGCGTTACCGGGACTAAGCCCAATGAGCAGTTCTTC. The full variable domain, its missing parts supplied by reference TRBV30 and TRBJ2-1, is SQTIHQWPATLVQPVGSPLSLECTVEGTSNPNLYWYRQAAGRGLQLLFYSVGIGQISSEVPQNLSASRPQDRQFILSSKKLLLSDSGFYLCAGVTGTKPNEQFFGPGTRLTVL.

This rearrangement joins TRBV6-4 to TRBJ2-3; D possibly uses TRBD1 or TRBD2 (5 bases each). The CDR3 sequence is 15 residues long. CDR1 and CDR2 from the germline V gene are MRHNA and SNTAGT. The V end lost 2 bases, the J end lost 3 bases, and 12 bases lay between the germline ends. The CDR3 reads CASSDEGMGTDTQYF. CDR3 DNA: TGTGCCAGCAGTGACGAGGGGATGGGGACAGATACGCAGTATTTT.

This sequence joins TRBV29-1 and TRBJ1-1; no definite D call. Germline CDR1 and CDR2: SQVTM and ANQGSEA. The CDR3 runs to 15 residues. The ends were cut back, 2 bases at V and 2 bases at J, with 15 bases in the middle. The CDR3 coding sequence is TGCAGCGTTGAACCTCAGGTATTCCAAAACACTGAAGCTTTCTTT. This encodes CSVEPQVFQNTEAFF.

CDR3 protein: CASSRDKSGNQPQHF. CDR3 sequence (DNA): TGTGCCAGTAGTAGAGACAAGTCGGGTAATCAGCCCCAGCATTTT. J is TRBJ1-5 and V is TRBV19, with unresolved D. V was clipped by 4 bases and J by 4 bases, with 14 bases between them. CDR3 length: 15 residues. Germline V gene lookup returns CDR1 LNHDA and CDR2 SQIVND (reference sequence).

This sequence joins TRBV7-2 and TRBJ2-6; maybe TRBD1 (6 bases). This CDR3 comprises 14 residues. V lost 9 bases, J lost 0 bases, and 9 bases lay in between. Per germline, CDR1 SGHTA and CDR2 FQGNSA. The CDR3 DNA reads as TGTGCCAGAGACAGGAGCTCTGGGGCCAACGTCCTGACTTTC. This translates into CARDRSSGANVLTF.

The chain carries TRBV5-4 and TRBJ2-1, with TRBD2 identical over 9 bases. The V gene's germline CDR1 is SGHNT and CDR2 YYREEE (reference sequence). CDR3 length: 15 residues. The ends lost 1 base at V and 4 bases at J; junction bases unmatched: 3. CDR3 DNA sequence: TGTGCCAGCAGCTTGTCTAGCGGGACTTACAATGAGCAGTTCTTC. Its protein product is CASSLSSGTYNEQFF.

J is TRBJ2-1 and V is TRBV5-4; TRBD2 is a possible D gene (6 bases). CDR3 length: 16 residues. From germline, CDR1 is SGHNT and CDR2 YYREEE (reference sequence). V was clipped by 4 bases and J by 0 bases, with 14 bases between them. CDR3 amino acids: CASSGGSGSSYNEQFF. CDR3 DNA sequence: TGTGCCAGCAGCGGGGGGTCTGGAAGCTCCTACAATGAGCAGTTCTTC.

The CDR3 sequence: CASSEKVSNTEAFF. In DNA form, the CDR3 reads TGCGCCAGCAGTGAAAAGGTTTCAAACACTGAAGCTTTCTTT. V usage is TRBV10-1 and J usage is TRBJ1-1; D remains ambiguous. CDR3 length: 14 residues. V lost 3 bases and J 2 bases, leaving 10 bases between the germline ends. Germline V gene sequence: CDR1 WNHNN, CDR2 SYGVQD (reference sequence).

The V gene is TRBV7-2, the J gene TRBJ2-5; D is uncertain. Trimming took off 5 bases at V and 4 bases at J, with 11 bases between the two ends. The CDR3 extends over 13 amino acids. Germline V lookup: CDR1 SGHTA, CDR2 FQGNSA. CDR3 bases: TGTGCCAGCAGCCCGTCGGTGGGAGAGACCCAGTACTTC. The encoded protein is CASSPSVGETQYF.

Only one count was recorded for this clone. V usage is TRBV11-3 and J usage is TRBJ2-7; 8 bases are a match to TRBD1. This CDR3 has 16 residues. Germline lookup yields CDR1 SGHNT and CDR2 YENEEA. V dropped 5 bases and J dropped 1; count of bases not matched to a gene: 10. This CDR3 reads CASSPAGQGGSYEQYF. CDR3 bases: TGTGCCAGCAGCCCGGCAGGACAGGGAGGTTCCTACGAGCAGTACTTC. The full variable domain, in which reference TRBV11-3 and TRBJ2-7 provide the parts outside the CDR3, is EAGVVQSPRYKIIEKKQPVAFWCNPISGHNTLYWYLQNLGQGPELLIRYENEEAVDDSQLPKDRFSAERLKGVDSTLKIQPAELGDSAVYLCASSPAGQGGSYEQYFGPGTRLTVT.

The table lists this clone with a count of one. The chain joins TRBV6-1 to TRBJ2-5, with D unclear. There are 12 residues in the CDR3. The V and J ends lost 4 bases and 3 bases respectively, with 6 bases between them. The V gene's germline CDR1 is MNHNS and CDR2 SASEGT. The chain's CDR3 is CASSGWKETQYF. CDR3 DNA: TGTGCCAGCAGTGGATGGAAAGAGACCCAGTACTTC.

This clone was seen at least ten times. Other DNA sequences in this sample translate to the same CDR3. This sequence joins TRBV2 and TRBJ2-3, with D possibly being TRBD2 (5 bases). CDR3 length: 14 amino acids. The germline V gene has CDR1 SNHLY and CDR2 FYNNEI. Between the trimmed V and J ends, which lost 6 bases and 2 bases, there was a span of 12 bases. The DNA of the CDR3 is TGTGCCAGCAGGGACTGGGATTACACAGATACGCAGTATTTT. This encodes CASRDWDYTDTQYF.